The 21 T cell receptor beta chains reported below all come from one sample, sequenced in a study of cytomegalovirus exposure and HLA in healthy donors. The PCR ran on 60 Vbeta and 13 Jbeta primers. Produced via immunoSEQ multiplex PCR; TCRdb's table is partial and in-frame only. The table records over 130,000 clones, 79% of them present only once. The sequenced material came from PBMCs. These receptors were obtained from a man aged 50-59 years in good health and CMV-seropositive.

The V call is TRBV4-1, the J call TRBJ2-7; 12 bases line up with TRBD1. The CDR3 contains 15 residues. J lost 7 bases, V lost 6 bases, and 10 bases had no gene match. Looked up from germline, CDR1 is MGHRA and CDR2 is YSYEKL. Here the CDR3 DNA reads TGCGCCAGCAGGCGCGTGGGACAGGGGGCGCTTGAGCAGTACTTC. This translates into CASRRVGQGALEQYF.

This clone has a handful of counts. The chain links TRBV28 to TRBJ2-5; TRBD2 is a possible D gene (5 bases). The J call could be wrong; TRBJ2-7 is a better fit for the DNA end. The CDR3 has 14 amino acids. The germline CDR1 and CDR2 sequences are MDHEN and SYDVKM. The CDR3 bases are TGTGCCAGCAGTTCCGTGACTACTCTGTACGAGCAGTACTTC. Amino acid sequence: CASSSVTTLYEQYF.

CDR3 sequence: CAWGLGWEGEQYF. The CDR3 DNA reads as TGTGCCTGGGGGCTGGGTTGGGAGGGGGAGCAGTACTTC. The V gene is TRBV30, the J gene TRBJ2-7; 7 bases fit TRBD2. The CDR3 has 13 amino acids. V was pared by 5 bases and J by 7 bases, with 11 bases of the junction left unmatched. The germline CDR1 and CDR2 sequences are GTSNPN and SVGIG (reference sequence).

The chain is built from TRBV28 and TRBJ1-2; 9 nucleotides match TRBD1. CDR1 and CDR2 (germline): MDHEN, SYDVKM. V was clipped by 2 bases and J by 0 bases; unmatched bases: 4. The CDR3 sequence is 16 residues long. DNA of the CDR3: TGTGCCAGCAGTTTAAAGGGACAGGGCCCTAACTATGGCTACACCTTC. Translating gives CASSLKGQGPNYGYTF.

This chain links TRBV5-1 with TRBJ1-2; TRBD1 agrees at 8 bases. The CDR3 runs 14 residues. The trim removed 3 bases at V and 3 bases at J, leaving 4 bases unmatched. Per germline, CDR1 SGHRS and CDR2 YFSETQ. CDR3 sequence: CASSSGQGYYGYTF. CDR3 in DNA: TGCGCCAGCAGCTCCGGACAGGGATACTATGGCTACACCTTC.

This clone appeared a few times. The genes are TRBV19 and TRBJ2-7; 7 bases fit TRBD1. This CDR3 comprises 15 residues. Germline CDR1 is LNHDA and CDR2 is SQIVND (reference sequence). V was pared by 3 bases and J by 2 bases, with 7 bases of the junction left unmatched. The DNA of the CDR3 is TGTGCCAGTAGTATCAGGCAGGGGGTGCCCTACGAGCAGTACTTC. Encoded protein: CASSIRQGVPYEQYF.

The chain joins TRBV10-1 to TRBJ2-3, with TRBD2 identical over 10 bases. The CDR3 loop spans 14 amino acids. J gave up 4 bases and V 5 bases, and 3 bases lay outside the gene matches. From germline, CDR1 is WNHNN and CDR2 SYGVQD (reference sequence). The CDR3 protein is CASSPSGRPDTQYF. The CDR3 nucleotides are TGCGCCAGCAGTCCTAGCGGGAGACCAGATACGCAGTATTTT.

The V gene is TRBV5-3, the J gene TRBJ2-5, with 14 positions matching TRBD2. TRBV5-3 is an open reading frame, and its role is uncertain. V shed 1 base, J shed 2 bases, and the junction held 16 bases outside the gene matches. CDR3 length: 21 amino acids. In nucleotides, the CDR3 is TGTGCCAGAAGCTTGACCGGGACTAGCGGGAGTGGGGGGACCTCTCAAGAGACCCAGTACTTC. Translated, it gives CARSLTGTSGSGGTSQETQYF.

CDR3 DNA sequence: TGTGCCAGCAGCTTGGGGCAGTATGGCTACACCTTC. This encodes CASSLGQYGYTF. This sequence joins TRBV5-6 and TRBJ1-2; D not resolved. The V gene's germline CDR1 is SGHDT and CDR2 YYEEEE. CDR3 length equals 12 residues. Deletions cut 0 bases from V and 5 bases from J, with 5 bases between.

The J gene is TRBJ2-1, the V gene TRBV2, with D unresolved. The CDR3 covers 12 residues. Germline CDR1 SNHLY, CDR2 FYNNEI. V shed 6 bases and J shed 8 bases, with 11 bases lying between them. CDR3: CASSPNFYEQFF. CDR3 nucleotide sequence: TGTGCCAGCAGCCCCAACTTTTATGAGCAGTTCTTC.

The V and J genes are TRBV27 and TRBJ1-5; D gene uncertain. This CDR3 comprises 12 residues. V was shortened by 4 bases and J by 9 bases, with 10 bases between the two germline ends. Germline values: CDR1 MNHEY, CDR2 SMNVEV (reference sequence). CDR3 protein: CASSSGEGPQHF. The CDR3 DNA sequence: TGTGCCAGCAGTTCGGGCGAGGGGCCCCAGCATTTT.

This chain connects TRBV7-8 to TRBJ1-5; D unclear. Germline loops: CDR1 SGHVS, CDR2 FQNEAQ. Trimming stripped 0 bases from V and 2 bases from J, with 8 bases between. The length of the CDR3 is 15 residues. The CDR3 DNA sequence: TGTGCCAGCAGCTTAGCGGTCAAGCGCAATCAGCCCCAGCATTTT. The encoded protein is CASSLAVKRNQPQHF.

This chain uses TRBV4-1 with TRBJ2-3; 7 bases agree with TRBD2. V lost 4 bases, J lost 3 bases, and 10 bases stayed unmatched. The CDR3 is 16 amino acids. Germline CDR1 MGHRA, CDR2 YSYEKL. CDR3 in DNA: TGCGCCAGCAGCCGAACAAGGGCTAGCGGTACAGATACGCAGTATTTT. Amino acids: CASSRTRASGTDTQYF.

The chain joins TRBV18 to TRBJ1-2; 10 bases fit TRBD1. The CDR3 spans 15 residues. Germline loops: CDR1 KGHSH, CDR2 LQKENI. J gave up 6 bases and V 4 bases, and 8 bases lay outside the gene matches. This CDR3 is CASSQGTGEGDGYTF. Written as DNA, the CDR3 is TGTGCCAGCTCACAAGGGACAGGGGAAGGGGATGGCTACACCTTC.

The V and J genes are TRBV2 and TRBJ1-1; no firm D call. Trimming pared 4 bases from V and 1 base from J, leaving 13 bases between. Germline CDR1 is SNHLY and CDR2 is FYNNEI. The CDR3 consists of 15 residues. CDR3 sequence: CASSADSPRNTEAFF. The CDR3 nucleotides are TGTGCCAGCAGTGCGGACTCACCCAGGAACACTGAAGCTTTCTTT.

The rearrangement joins TRBV9 to TRBJ2-1; maybe TRBD1 (6 bases). The CDR3 contains 16 residues. The germline V and J ends were trimmed by 2 bases and 2 bases, with 14 bases remaining between them. Germline-derived CDR1 and CDR2 are SGDLS and YYNGEE. CDR3 sequence (DNA): TGTGCCAGCAGCGTCTCTGGGGACACTACCTACAATGAGCAGTTCTTC. This codes for CASSVSGDTTYNEQFF.

This chain joins TRBV19 and TRBJ2-5; TRBD1 matches at 8 bases. This CDR3 is built from 14 residues. Trimming cost V 6 bases and J 5 bases; bases outside gene matches: 8. Looked up from germline, CDR1 is LNHDA and CDR2 is SQIVND (reference sequence). The CDR3 region has the DNA TGTGCCAGTAGAGACAGGGGCGTTGTTGAGACCCAGTACTTC. Residues: CASRDRGVVETQYF. The complete variable domain, with remaining parts taken from reference TRBV19 and TRBJ2-5, reads DGGITQSPKYLFRKEGQNVTLSCEQNLNHDAMYWYRQDPGQGLRLIYYSQIVNDFQKGDIAEGYSVSREKKESFPLTVTSAQKNPTAFYLCASRDRGVVETQYFGPGTRLLVL.

The chain links TRBV11-3 to TRBJ2-3, with 12 nucleotides matching TRBD2. Germline CDR1 and CDR2: SGHNT and YENEEA. The V gene end was trimmed by 5 bases and the J gene end by 3 bases; junction bases not matched to a gene: 9. The CDR3 is 17 amino acids. The CDR3 region is CASSQGLAGWLTDTQYF. CDR3 in DNA: TGTGCCAGCAGCCAGGGACTAGCGGGTTGGCTAACAGATACGCAGTATTTT.

The genes are TRBV18 and TRBJ2-1, with 14 bases lining up with TRBD2. Germline V gene data show CDR1 as KGHSH and CDR2 as LQKENI. The CDR3 has 17 residues. J lost 6 bases, V lost 2 bases, and 6 bases had no gene match. In DNA, the CDR3 is TGTGCCAGCTCACCATCAGTTGGGACTAGCGGGAGCAATGAGCAGTTCTTC. Translating gives CASSPSVGTSGSNEQFF.

Here the CDR3 reads CASMVSDQPQHF. CDR3 sequence (DNA): TGTGCCAGCATGGTGTCGGATCAGCCCCAGCATTTT. This chain links TRBV28 with TRBJ1-5; D remains ambiguous. Germline values: CDR1 MDHEN, CDR2 SYDVKM. This CDR3 comprises 12 residues. V was trimmed by 7 bases and J by 5 bases, leaving 9 bases between them.

The chain couples TRBV5-1 to TRBJ1-1, with D possibly TRBD1 on 6 matching bases. The germline V and J ends were trimmed by 4 bases and 0 bases, with 16 bases remaining between them. The CDR3 has 16 amino acids. Germline V CDR1 and CDR2: SGHRS, YFSETQ. DNA of the CDR3: TGCGCCAGCAGCATCCAGGGGACGGGGTTGAACACTGAAGCTTTCTTT. Protein sequence: CASSIQGTGLNTEAFF.